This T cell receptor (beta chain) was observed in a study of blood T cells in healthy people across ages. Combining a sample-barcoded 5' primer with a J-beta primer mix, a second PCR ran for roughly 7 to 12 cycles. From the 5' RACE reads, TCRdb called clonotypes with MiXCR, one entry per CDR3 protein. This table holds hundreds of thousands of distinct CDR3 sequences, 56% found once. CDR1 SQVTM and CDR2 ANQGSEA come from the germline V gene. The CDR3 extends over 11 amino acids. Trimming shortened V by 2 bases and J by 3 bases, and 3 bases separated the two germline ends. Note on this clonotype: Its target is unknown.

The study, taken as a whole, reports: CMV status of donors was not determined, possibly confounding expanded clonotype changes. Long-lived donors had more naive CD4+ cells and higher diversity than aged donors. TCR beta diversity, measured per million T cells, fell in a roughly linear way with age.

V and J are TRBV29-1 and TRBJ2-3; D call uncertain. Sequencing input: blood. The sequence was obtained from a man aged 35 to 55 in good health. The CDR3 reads CSVELTDTQYF. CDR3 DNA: TGCAGCGTTGAACTAACAGATACGCAGTATTTT.